A selection of T cell receptor beta chains follows, all from one sample in a study of early T cells in non-severe SARS-CoV-2 infection. TCRdb passed the 5' RACE reads through MiXCR, listing each CDR3 protein once. The sample has tens of thousands of distinct CDR3 sequences, about 14% seen once; the top ten hold around 3.7%. The starting material was whole blood, obtained at baseline. These receptor sequences come from an adult who was a healthcare worker with PCR-confirmed SARS-CoV-2 infection or an uninfected control (not recorded which). The CDR3 runs from the conserved cysteine through the conserved F or W. The order of the fields is CDR3 protein, J gene, V gene.

CDR3: CASSPYTQDGYTF
J: TRBJ1-2
V: TRBV18

CDR3: CASSETSGRYNEQFF
J: TRBJ2-1
V: TRBV2

CDR3: CASSAAPGSTEAFF
J: TRBJ1-1
V: TRBV9

CDR3: CASSIYRDEQYF
J: TRBJ2-7
V: TRBV7-8

CDR3: CASSPAEETQYF
J: TRBJ2-5
V: TRBV18

CDR3: CASSQERGLPRVTGELFF
J: TRBJ2-2
V: TRBV4-1

CDR3: CSAREGLANEQFF
J: TRBJ2-1
V: TRBV20-1

CDR3: CASTSEGNIPEQYF
J: TRBJ2-7
V: TRBV28

CDR3: CSASLGETQYF
J: TRBJ2-3
V: TRBV29-1

CDR3: CSARDRGGGSYEQYF
J: TRBJ2-7
V: TRBV20-1

CDR3: CASWRATNTGELFF
J: TRBJ2-2
V: TRBV12-3/TRBV12-4

CDR3: CASSQDGGQGYEQYF
J: TRBJ2-7
V: TRBV3-1

CDR3: CASSLAGTSVYNEQFF
J: TRBJ2-1
V: TRBV7-8

CDR3: CASSLVDFAERSF
J: TRBJ2-7
V: TRBV7-2

CDR3: CASSSPSGNTGELFF
J: TRBJ2-2
V: TRBV7-2

CDR3: CANFGGAGYRSNQPQHF
J: TRBJ1-5
V: TRBV6-5

CDR3: CASSSQSAAGTEAFF
J: TRBJ1-1
V: TRBV5-1

CDR3: CSAREAGEDTQYF
J: TRBJ2-3
V: TRBV20-1